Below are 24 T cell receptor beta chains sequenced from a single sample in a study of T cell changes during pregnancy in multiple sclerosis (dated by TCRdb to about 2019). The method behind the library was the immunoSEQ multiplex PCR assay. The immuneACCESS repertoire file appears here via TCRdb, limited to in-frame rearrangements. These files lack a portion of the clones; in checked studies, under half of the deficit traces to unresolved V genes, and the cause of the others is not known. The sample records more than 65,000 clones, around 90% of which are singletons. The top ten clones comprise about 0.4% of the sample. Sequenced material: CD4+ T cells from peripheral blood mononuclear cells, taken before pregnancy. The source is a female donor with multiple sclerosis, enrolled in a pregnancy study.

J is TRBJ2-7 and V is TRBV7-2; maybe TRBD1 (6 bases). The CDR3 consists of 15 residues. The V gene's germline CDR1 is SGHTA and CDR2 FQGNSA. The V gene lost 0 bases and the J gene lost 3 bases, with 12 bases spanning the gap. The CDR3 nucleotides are TGTGCCAGCAGCTTAGCCGGGACATCGAACTACGAGCAGTACTTC. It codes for CASSLAGTSNYEQYF.

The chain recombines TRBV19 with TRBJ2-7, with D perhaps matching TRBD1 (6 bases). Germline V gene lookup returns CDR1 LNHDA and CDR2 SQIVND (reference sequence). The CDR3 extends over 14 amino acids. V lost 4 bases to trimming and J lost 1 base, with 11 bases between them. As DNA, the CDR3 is TGTGCCAGTAGTAGCAGGGGCCATTCCTACGAGCAGTACTTC. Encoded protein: CASSSRGHSYEQYF.

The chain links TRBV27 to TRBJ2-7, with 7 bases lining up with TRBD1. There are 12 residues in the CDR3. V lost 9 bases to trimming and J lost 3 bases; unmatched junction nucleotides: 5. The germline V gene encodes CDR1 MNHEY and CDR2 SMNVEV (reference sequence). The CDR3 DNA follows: TGTGCCAGTAGGGACAGCTACTACGAGCAGTACTTC. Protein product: CASRDSYYEQYF.

Here the CDR3 DNA reads TGTGCCTGGAGTGGCTGGGCGGGACAGGGTAAAGTTGAAGCTTTCTTT. It is translated as CAWSGWAGQGKVEAFF. This sequence joins TRBV30 and TRBJ1-1; 9 nucleotides line up with TRBD1. After removal of 1 base from V and 7 bases from J, the junction contained 13 bases not matched to a gene. The CDR3 length is 16 residues. Per the germline V gene, CDR1 is GTSNPN and CDR2 is SVGIG (reference sequence).

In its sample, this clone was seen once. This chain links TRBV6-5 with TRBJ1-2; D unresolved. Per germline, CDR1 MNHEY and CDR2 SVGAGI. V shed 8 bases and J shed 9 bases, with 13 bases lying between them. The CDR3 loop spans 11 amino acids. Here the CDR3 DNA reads TGTGCCAGCGGAGGAACTCGTAGCTACACCTTC. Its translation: CASGGTRSYTF.

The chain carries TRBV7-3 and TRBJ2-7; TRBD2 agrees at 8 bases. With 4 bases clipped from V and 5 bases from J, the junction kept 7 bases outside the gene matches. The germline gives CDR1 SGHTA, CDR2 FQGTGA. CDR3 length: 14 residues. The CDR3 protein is CASSSVGGGNEQYF. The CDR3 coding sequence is TGTGCCAGCAGCTCCGTGGGCGGGGGGAACGAGCAGTACTTC.

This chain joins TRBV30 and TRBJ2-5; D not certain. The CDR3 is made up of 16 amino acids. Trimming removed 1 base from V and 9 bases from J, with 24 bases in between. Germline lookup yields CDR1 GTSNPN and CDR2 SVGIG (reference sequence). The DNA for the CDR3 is TGTGCCTGGAGTGGAGAGAGTCCCAGGCGCCAGAAGGCCCAGTACTTC. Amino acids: CAWSGESPRRQKAQYF.

CDR3 in amino acids: CASRGALNTEAFF. CDR3 DNA: TGTGCCAGCAGGGGGGCCCTAAACACTGAAGCTTTCTTT. The chain is built from TRBV21-1 and TRBJ1-1; the D call of TRBD1 is as the table states it, not checked on the DNA. TRBV21-1 constitutes a pseudogene. The CDR3 spans 13 residues.

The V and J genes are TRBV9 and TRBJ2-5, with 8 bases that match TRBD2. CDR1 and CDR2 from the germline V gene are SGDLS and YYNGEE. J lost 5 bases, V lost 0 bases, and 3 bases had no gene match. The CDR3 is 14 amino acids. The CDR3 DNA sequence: TGTGCCAGCAGCGTAGATCCGGGGGGGGAGACCCAGTACTTC. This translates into CASSVDPGGETQYF.

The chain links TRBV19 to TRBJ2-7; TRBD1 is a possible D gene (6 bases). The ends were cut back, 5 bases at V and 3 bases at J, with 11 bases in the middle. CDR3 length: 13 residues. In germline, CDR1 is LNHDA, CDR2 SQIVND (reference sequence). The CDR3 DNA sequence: TGTGCCAGTAGTTACCAGACAGGCTACGAGCAGTACTTC. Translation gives CASSYQTGYEQYF.

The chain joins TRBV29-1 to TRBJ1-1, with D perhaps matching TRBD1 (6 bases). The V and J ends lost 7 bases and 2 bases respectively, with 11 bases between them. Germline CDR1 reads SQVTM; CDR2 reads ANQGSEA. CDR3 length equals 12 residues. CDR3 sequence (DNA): TGCAGCGGTGGACAGACCAACACTGAAGCTTTCTTT. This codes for CSGGQTNTEAFF.

The CDR3 coding sequence is TGTGCCAGCAGCTTAGCGGGCAGAGGGAGTCAGCCCCAGCATTTT. Its translation: CASSLAGRGSQPQHF. The genes are TRBV7-2 and TRBJ1-5; D is undetermined. Trimming stripped 0 bases from V and 6 bases from J, with 12 bases between. Germline CDR1 reads SGHTA; CDR2 reads FQGNSA. The CDR3 loop spans 15 amino acids.

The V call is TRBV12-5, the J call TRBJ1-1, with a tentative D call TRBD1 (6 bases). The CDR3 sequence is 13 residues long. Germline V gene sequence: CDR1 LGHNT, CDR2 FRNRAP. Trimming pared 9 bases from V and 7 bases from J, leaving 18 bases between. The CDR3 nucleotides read TGTGCTAGCGGCGCAACAGGGAACCATGAAGCTTTCTTT. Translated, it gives CASGATGNHEAFF.

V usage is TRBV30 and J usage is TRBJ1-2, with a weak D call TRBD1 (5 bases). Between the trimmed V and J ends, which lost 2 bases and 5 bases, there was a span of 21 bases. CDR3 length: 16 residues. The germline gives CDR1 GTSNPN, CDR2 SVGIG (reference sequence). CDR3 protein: CAWSFFVHRRSYGYTF. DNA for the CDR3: TGTGCCTGGAGTTTCTTCGTCCACAGGCGGTCATATGGCTACACCTTC.

The chain's CDR3 is CAIRPAGSFNSPLHF. The CDR3 DNA reads as TGTGCCATACGCCCCGCCGGGTCGTTTAATTCACCCCTCCACTTT. The J gene is TRBJ1-6, the V gene TRBV6-5; D gene unclear. The CDR3 runs to 15 residues. Germline loops: CDR1 MNHEY, CDR2 SVGAGI. V was pared by 10 bases and J by 6 bases, with 19 bases between.

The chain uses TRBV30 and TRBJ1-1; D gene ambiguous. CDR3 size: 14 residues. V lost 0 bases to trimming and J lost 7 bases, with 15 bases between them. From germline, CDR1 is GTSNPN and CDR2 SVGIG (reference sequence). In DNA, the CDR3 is TGTGCCTGGAGTGTACCCGGATCCGGGAGTGAAGCTTTCTTT. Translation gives CAWSVPGSGSEAFF.

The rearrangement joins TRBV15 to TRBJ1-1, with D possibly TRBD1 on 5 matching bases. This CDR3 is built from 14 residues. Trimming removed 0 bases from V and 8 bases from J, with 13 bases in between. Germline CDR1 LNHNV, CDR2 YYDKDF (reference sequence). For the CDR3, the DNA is TGTGCCACCAGCAGAGATTTCAGGGTACAGGAAGCTTTCTTT. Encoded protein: CATSRDFRVQEAFF. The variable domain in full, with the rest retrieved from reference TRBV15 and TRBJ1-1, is DAMVIQNPRYQVTQFGKPVTLSCSQTLNHNVMYWYQQKSSQAPKLLFHYYDKDFNNEADTPDNFQSRRPNTSFCFLDIRSPGLGDTAMYLCATSRDFRVQEAFFGQGTRLTVV.

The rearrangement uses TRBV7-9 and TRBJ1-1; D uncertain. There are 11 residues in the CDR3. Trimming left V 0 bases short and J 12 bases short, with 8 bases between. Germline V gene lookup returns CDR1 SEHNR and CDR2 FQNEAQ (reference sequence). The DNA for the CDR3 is TGTGCCAGCAGCTTAGCACGGGAACCTTTCTTT. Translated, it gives CASSLAREPFF.

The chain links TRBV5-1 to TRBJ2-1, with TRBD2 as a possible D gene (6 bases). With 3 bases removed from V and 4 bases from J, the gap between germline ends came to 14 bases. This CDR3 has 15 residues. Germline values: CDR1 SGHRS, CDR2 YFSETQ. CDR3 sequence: CASSWDSIAYNEQFF. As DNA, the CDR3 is TGCGCCAGCAGCTGGGACTCGATCGCTTACAATGAGCAGTTCTTC.

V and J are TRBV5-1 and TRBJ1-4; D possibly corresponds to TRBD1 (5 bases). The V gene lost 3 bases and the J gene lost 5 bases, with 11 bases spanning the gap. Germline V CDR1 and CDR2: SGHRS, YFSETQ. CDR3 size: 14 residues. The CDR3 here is CASSYGTENEKLFF. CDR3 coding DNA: TGCGCCAGCAGCTACGGGACTGAAAATGAAAAACTGTTTTTT.

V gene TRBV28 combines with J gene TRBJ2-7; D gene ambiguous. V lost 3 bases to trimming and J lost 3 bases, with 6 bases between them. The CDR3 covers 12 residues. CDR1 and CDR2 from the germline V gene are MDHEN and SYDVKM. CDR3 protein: CASSLLYYEQYF. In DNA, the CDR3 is TGTGCCAGCAGTTTGTTGTACTACGAGCAGTACTTC.

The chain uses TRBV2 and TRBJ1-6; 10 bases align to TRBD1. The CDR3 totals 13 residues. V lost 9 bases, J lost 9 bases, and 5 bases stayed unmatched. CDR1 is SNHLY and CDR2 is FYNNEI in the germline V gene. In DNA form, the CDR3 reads TGTGCCAGTAGGGACAGGGGAGGTTCACCCCTCCACTTT. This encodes CASRDRGGSPLHF.

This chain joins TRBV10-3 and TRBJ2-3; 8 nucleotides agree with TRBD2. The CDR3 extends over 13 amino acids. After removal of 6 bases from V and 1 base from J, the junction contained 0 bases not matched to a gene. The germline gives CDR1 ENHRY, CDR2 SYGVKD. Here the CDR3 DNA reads TGTGCCATCAGCGGGAGGGGCACAGATACGCAGTATTTT. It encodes CAISGRGTDTQYF.

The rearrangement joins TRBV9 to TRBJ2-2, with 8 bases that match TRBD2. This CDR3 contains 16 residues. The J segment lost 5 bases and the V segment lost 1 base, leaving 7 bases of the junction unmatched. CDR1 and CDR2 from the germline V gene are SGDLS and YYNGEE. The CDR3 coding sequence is TGTGCCAGCAGCGTATTCGGGACTAGAGAAACCGGGGAGCTGTTTTTT. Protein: CASSVFGTRETGELFF.